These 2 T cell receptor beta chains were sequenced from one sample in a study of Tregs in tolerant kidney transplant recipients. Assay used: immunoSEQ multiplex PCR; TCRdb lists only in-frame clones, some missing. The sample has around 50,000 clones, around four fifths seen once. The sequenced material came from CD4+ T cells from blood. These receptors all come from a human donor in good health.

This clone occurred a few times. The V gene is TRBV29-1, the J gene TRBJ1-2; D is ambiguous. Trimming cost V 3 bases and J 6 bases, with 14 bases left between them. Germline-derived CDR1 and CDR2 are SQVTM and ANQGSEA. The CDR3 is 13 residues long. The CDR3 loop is CSVDGLGRHGYTF. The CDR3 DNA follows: TGCAGCGTTGATGGACTCGGTCGTCATGGCTACACCTTC. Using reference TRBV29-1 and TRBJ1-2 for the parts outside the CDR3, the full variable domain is SAVISQKPSRDICQRGTSLTIQCQVDSQVTMMFWYRQQPGQSLTLIATANQGSEATYESGFVIDKFPISRPNLTFSTLTVSNMSPEDSSIYLCSVDGLGRHGYTFGSGTRLTVV.

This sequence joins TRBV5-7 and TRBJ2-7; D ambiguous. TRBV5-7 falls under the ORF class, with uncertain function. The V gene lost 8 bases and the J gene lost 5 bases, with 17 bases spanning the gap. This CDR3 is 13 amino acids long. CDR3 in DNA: TGTGCCAGGATTGATCAGCCCCGCGACGAGCAGTACTTC. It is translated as CARIDQPRDEQYF.